Each of the 7 T cell receptor beta chains below was sequenced from the same sample in a study of shared clonotypes between healthy human individuals. TCRdb keeps only in-frame clones here, not all; method: immunoSEQ multiplex PCR. This table holds some 470,000 clones, approximately 80% found once. Material: PBMCs. The receptors originated from a woman between 40 and 50 years old in good health. Some clones in this sample may be carry-over from other donors' samples.

The genes are TRBV28 and TRBJ1-1; perhaps TRBD1 as D (6 bases). Trimming left V 7 bases short and J 7 bases short, with 16 bases between. The CDR3 length is 13 residues. Germline CDR1 reads MDHEN; CDR2 reads SYDVKM. The CDR3 DNA reads TGTGCCAGCACCCGGACAGATACATTTGAAGCTTTCTTT. Amino acid sequence: CASTRTDTFEAFF.

A note on this clone: With only one base between it and a far larger clone, this is likely a read error. At the DNA level, this CDR3 is encoded by other sequences in the same sample as well. The V call is TRBV4-1, the J call TRBJ2-6; D not certain. Germline lookup yields CDR1 MGHRA and CDR2 YSYEKL. This CDR3 spans 14 amino acids. CDR3 amino acids: CASSQDSGANVLTF. The CDR3 region has the DNA TGCGCCAGCAGCCAAGATTCTGGAGCCAACGTCCTGACTTTC.

The chain recombines TRBV11-3 with TRBJ2-2, with TRBD2 matching 10 bases. This CDR3 region has 17 residues. The V gene end was trimmed by 2 bases and the J gene end by 6 bases; junction bases not matched to a gene: 9. CDR1 SGHNT and CDR2 YENEEA come from the germline V gene. The CDR3 reads CASSLNGILAGAGELFF. The CDR3, as DNA: TGTGCCAGCAGCTTAAACGGCATCCTAGCGGGAGCCGGGGAGCTGTTTTTT.

With regard to this clone: The junction does not match germline at one end; this may be a read error. The rearrangement joins TRBV7-7 to TRBJ2-3, with TRBD2 identical over 10 bases. This CDR3 is built from 16 residues. Germline V lookup: CDR1 SSHAT, CDR2 FNYEAQ (reference sequence). CDR3 region: CASSPTTSGGTDTQYF. As DNA, the CDR3 is TGTGCTAGCAGCCCCACTACTAGCGGGGGCACAGATACGCAGTATTTT. Filled out from reference TRBV7-7 and TRBJ2-3, the complete variable domain reads GAGVSQSPRYKVTKRGQDVTLRCDPISSHATLYWYQQALGQGPEFLTYFNYEAQPDKSGLPSDRFSAERPEGSISTLTIQRTEQRDSAMYRCASSPTTSGGTDTQYFGPGTRLTVL.

The chain couples TRBV18 to TRBJ1-1, with TRBD1 identical over 7 bases. The V segment lost 2 bases and the J segment 0 bases; nucleotides outside the gene matches: 6. This CDR3 region has 16 residues. Germline-derived CDR1 and CDR2 are KGHSH and LQKENI. This chain's CDR3 is CASSPLTGSLNTEAFF. CDR3 DNA sequence: TGTGCCAGCTCACCATTGACAGGGAGCTTGAACACTGAAGCTTTCTTT.

Turning to this clone: Distinct nucleotide sequences in the sample also encode this CDR3. The genes are TRBV2 and TRBJ2-7; D remains unclear. CDR1 is SNHLY and CDR2 is FYNNEI in the germline V gene. The CDR3 is 11 amino acids. V was shortened by 4 bases and J by 4 bases, with 5 bases between the two germline ends. In DNA form, the CDR3 reads TGTGCCAGCAGTGGATCATACGAGCAGTACTTC. Protein product: CASSGSYEQYF.

The V gene is TRBV5-4, the J gene TRBJ2-5, with D possibly matching TRBD2 (5 bases). V was shortened by 0 bases and J by 4 bases, with 10 bases between the two germline ends. Germline CDR1 SGHNT, CDR2 YYREEE (reference sequence). The CDR3 contains 14 residues. CDR3 loop: CASSLAGFSETQYF. The DNA for the CDR3 is TGTGCCAGCAGCTTGGCGGGGTTTTCAGAGACCCAGTACTTC.